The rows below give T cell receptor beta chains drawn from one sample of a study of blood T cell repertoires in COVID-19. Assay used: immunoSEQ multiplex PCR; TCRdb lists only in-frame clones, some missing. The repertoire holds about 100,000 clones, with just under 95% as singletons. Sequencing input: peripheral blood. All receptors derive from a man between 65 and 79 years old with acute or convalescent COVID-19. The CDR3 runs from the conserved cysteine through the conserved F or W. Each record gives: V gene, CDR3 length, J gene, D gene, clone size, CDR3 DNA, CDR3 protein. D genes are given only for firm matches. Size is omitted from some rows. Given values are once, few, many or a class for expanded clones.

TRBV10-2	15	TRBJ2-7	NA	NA	TGCGCCAGCAGTGACCTCAGACGAGCGCGGTACGAGCAGTACTTC	CASSDLRRARYEQYF
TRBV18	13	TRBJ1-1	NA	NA	TGTGCCAGCTCTCAGGACAGGAACACTGAAGCTTTCTTT	CASSQDRNTEAFF
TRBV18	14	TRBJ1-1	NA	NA	TGTGCCAGCTCACCCGACAGACCTCACACTGAAGCTTTCTTT	CASSPDRPHTEAFF
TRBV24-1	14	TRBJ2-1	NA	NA	TGTGCCACCAGTGAGGGGGCCCCTATAGGTGAGCAGTTCTTC	CATSEGAPIGEQFF
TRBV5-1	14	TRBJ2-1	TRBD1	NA	TGCGCCAGCAGCTCACCAGACAGGGGCTATGAGCAGTTCTTC	CASSSPDRGYEQFF
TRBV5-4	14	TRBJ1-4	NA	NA	TGTGCCAGCAGCCCGACAGGATCTAATGAAAAACTGTTTTTT	CASSPTGSNEKLFF
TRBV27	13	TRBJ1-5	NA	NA	TGTGCCAGCAGTTTATCCTTCAATCAGCCCCAGCATTTT	CASSLSFNQPQHF
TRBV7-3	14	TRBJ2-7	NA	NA	TGTGCCAGCAGCTTAGGTGACACCCCCTACGAGCAGTACTTC	CASSLGDTPYEQYF
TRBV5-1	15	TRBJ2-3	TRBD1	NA	TGCGCCAGCAGCATGGGACAGGGGGGGTTAAATACGCAGTATTTT	CASSMGQGGLNTQYF
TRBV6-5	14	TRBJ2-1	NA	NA	TGTGCCAGCAGTTACTCAGCACGTTCCACTGAGCAGTTCTTC	CASSYSARSTEQFF
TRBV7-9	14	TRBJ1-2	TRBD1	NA	TGTGCCTCGACTAGACAGGGACGAAACTATGGCTACACCTTC	CASTRQGRNYGYTF
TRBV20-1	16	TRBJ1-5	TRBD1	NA	TGCAGTGCTAGTCACCGACAGGGAATTGTCAATCAGCCCCAGCATTTT	CSASHRQGIVNQPQHF
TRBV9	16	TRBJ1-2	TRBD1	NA	TGTGCCAGCAGCGTAGACGGACAGGGGGACGGCTATGGCTACACCTTC	CASSVDGQGDGYGYTF
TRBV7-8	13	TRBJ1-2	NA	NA	TGTGCCAGCAGCTTAGGCGCAAGCTATGGCTACACCTTC	CASSLGASYGYTF
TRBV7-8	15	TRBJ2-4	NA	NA	TGTGCCAGCAGCCCGCGGAGGGATGGCAAAAACATTCAGTACTTC	CASSPRRDGKNIQYF
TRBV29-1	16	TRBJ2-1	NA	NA	TGCAGCGTTGAAGGCTTTGGCCTCAGCTCCTACAATGAGCAGTTCTTC	CSVEGFGLSSYNEQFF
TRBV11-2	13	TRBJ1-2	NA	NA	TGTGCCAGCAGCGCCGGGACTGGATATGGCTACACCTTC	CASSAGTGYGYTF
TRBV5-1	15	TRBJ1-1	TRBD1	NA	TGCGCCAGCAGCGTCCTCGGGACAGCTAACACTGAAGCTTTCTTT	CASSVLGTANTEAFF
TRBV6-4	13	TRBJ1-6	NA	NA	TGTGCCAGCAGGCCCGACAGAAGTTCACCCCTCCACTTT	CASRPDRSSPLHF
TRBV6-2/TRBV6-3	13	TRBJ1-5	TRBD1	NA	TGTGCCAGCAGTTACACAGGGGTTCAGCCCCAGCATTTT	CASSYTGVQPQHF
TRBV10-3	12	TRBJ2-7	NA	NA	TGTGCCATCAGTGAGTCGGAGGTAGTTCCAGCTTTC	CAISESEVVPAF
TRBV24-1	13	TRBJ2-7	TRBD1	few	TGTGCCACCAGTGAATCGACAGGGGCTGAGCAGTACTTC	CATSESTGAEQYF
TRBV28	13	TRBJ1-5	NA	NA	TGTGCCAGCTGGACAGATGGCAATCAGCCCCAGCATTTT	CASWTDGNQPQHF
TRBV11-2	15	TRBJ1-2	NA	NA	TGTGCCAGCAGCTTCCCCCAGTCGGGGATTTATGGCTACACCTTC	CASSFPQSGIYGYTF
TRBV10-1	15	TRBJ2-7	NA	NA	TGCGCCAGCAGTGGGGGGCGGGAGAAGTTCTACGAGCAGTACTTC	CASSGGREKFYEQYF
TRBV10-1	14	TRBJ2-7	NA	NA	TGCGCCAGCAGTGAGTCGATTACGGACAAGCAGCAGTACTTC	CASSESITDKQQYF
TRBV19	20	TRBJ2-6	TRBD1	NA	TGTGCCACCTCGGGACAGGGGATTTCCTTGTTGGGCTCTGGGGCCAACGTCCTGACTTTC	CATSGQGISLLGSGANVLTF
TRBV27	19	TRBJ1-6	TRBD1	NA	TGTGCCAGCAGTTTAGGGGGTTGGGGGACAGCCTCCTATAATTCACCCCTCCACTTT	CASSLGGWGTASYNSPLHF
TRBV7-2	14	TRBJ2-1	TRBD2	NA	TGTGCCAGCAGCTTCGCGCGGGGGTACAATGAGCAGTTCTTC	CASSFARGYNEQFF
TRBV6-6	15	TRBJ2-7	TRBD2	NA	TGTGCCAGCAGTACCCCGGGACTAGCGGGATTCGAGCAGTACTTC	CASSTPGLAGFEQYF
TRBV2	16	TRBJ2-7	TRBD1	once	TGTGCCAGCAGTGTCTACCCCGGGACAGGGGGTTACGAGCAGTACTTC	CASSVYPGTGGYEQYF
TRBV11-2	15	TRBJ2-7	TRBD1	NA	TGTGCCAGCAGTCGTACCGGGACAGGGGAAGGATGGCAGTACTTC	CASSRTGTGEGWQYF
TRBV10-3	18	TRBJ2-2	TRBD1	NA	TGTGCCATCAGTGAGCCTTTAACAGGGGCTGGGGACACCGGGGAGCTGTTTTTT	CAISEPLTGAGDTGELFF
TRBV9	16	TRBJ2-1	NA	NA	TGTGCCAGCAGCGTAGAGGGCAGGGGAGGGTACAATGAGCAGTTCTTC	CASSVEGRGGYNEQFF
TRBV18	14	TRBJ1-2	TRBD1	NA	TGTGCCAGCTCAACCTCGGACAGGGACTATGGCTACACCTTC	CASSTSDRDYGYTF
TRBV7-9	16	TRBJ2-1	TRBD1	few	TGTGCCAGCAGCGCCCCGGGACAGGGGGCGGGCAATGAGCAGTTCTTC	CASSAPGQGAGNEQFF
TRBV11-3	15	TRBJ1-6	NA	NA	TGTGCCAGCAGCTTAATGGGGGGAAGTGATTCACCCCTCCACTTT	CASSLMGGSDSPLHF
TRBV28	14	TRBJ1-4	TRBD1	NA	TGTGCCAGCAGTTTACGACAGGGGGCGCAGAAACTGTTTTTT	CASSLRQGAQKLFF
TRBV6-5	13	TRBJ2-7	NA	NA	TGTGCCAGCAGTTACTCGGGGGACAACGAGCAGTACTTC	CASSYSGDNEQYF
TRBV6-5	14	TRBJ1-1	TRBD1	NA	TGTGCCAGCAGTACCTCGGGACAGGCATTTGAAGCTTTCTTT	CASSTSGQAFEAFF
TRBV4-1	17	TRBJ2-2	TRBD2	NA	TGCGCCAGCAGCCAAGGGACCGGGACTAGCGGGTCCGGGGAGCTGTTTTTT	CASSQGTGTSGSGELFF
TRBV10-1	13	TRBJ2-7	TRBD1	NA	TGCGCCAGCAGCGGGGACAGTCCCTACGAGCAGTACTTC	CASSGDSPYEQYF
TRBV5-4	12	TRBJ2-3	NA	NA	TGTGCCAGCAGCTTGGAACGGGATACGCAGTATTTT	CASSLERDTQYF
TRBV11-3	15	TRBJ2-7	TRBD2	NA	TGTGCCAGCAGCCACCGTCGGGGGGGGTGGTACGAGCAGTACTTC	CASSHRRGGWYEQYF
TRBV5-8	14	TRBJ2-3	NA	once	TGTGCCAGCAGCTTGGCAGGGAGGTCAGATACGCAGTATTTT	CASSLAGRSDTQYF
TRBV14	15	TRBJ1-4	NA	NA	TGTGCCAGCAGCCAAGGGGGGGGAGTTAATGAAAAACTGTTTTTT	CASSQGGGVNEKLFF
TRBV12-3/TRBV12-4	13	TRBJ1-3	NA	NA	TGTGCCAGCAGTGGACATCTTGGGAACACCATATATTTT	CASSGHLGNTIYF
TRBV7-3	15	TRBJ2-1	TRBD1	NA	TGTGCCAGCAGCCACGGGACAGGACCCTACAATGAGCAGTTCTTC	CASSHGTGPYNEQFF
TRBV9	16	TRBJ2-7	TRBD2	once	TGTGCCAGCAGCGTAGCTACTGGGGCGGGAGCCAACGAGCAGTACTTC	CASSVATGAGANEQYF
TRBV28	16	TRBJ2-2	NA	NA	TGTGCCAGCAGTTCTTCCACAGGGCGGAACACCGGGGAGCTGTTTTTT	CASSSSTGRNTGELFF
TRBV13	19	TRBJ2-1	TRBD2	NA	TGTGCCAGCAGCTTAGACCCCGGGACTAGCGGGAGAAGGTACAATGAGCAGTTCTTC	CASSLDPGTSGRRYNEQFF